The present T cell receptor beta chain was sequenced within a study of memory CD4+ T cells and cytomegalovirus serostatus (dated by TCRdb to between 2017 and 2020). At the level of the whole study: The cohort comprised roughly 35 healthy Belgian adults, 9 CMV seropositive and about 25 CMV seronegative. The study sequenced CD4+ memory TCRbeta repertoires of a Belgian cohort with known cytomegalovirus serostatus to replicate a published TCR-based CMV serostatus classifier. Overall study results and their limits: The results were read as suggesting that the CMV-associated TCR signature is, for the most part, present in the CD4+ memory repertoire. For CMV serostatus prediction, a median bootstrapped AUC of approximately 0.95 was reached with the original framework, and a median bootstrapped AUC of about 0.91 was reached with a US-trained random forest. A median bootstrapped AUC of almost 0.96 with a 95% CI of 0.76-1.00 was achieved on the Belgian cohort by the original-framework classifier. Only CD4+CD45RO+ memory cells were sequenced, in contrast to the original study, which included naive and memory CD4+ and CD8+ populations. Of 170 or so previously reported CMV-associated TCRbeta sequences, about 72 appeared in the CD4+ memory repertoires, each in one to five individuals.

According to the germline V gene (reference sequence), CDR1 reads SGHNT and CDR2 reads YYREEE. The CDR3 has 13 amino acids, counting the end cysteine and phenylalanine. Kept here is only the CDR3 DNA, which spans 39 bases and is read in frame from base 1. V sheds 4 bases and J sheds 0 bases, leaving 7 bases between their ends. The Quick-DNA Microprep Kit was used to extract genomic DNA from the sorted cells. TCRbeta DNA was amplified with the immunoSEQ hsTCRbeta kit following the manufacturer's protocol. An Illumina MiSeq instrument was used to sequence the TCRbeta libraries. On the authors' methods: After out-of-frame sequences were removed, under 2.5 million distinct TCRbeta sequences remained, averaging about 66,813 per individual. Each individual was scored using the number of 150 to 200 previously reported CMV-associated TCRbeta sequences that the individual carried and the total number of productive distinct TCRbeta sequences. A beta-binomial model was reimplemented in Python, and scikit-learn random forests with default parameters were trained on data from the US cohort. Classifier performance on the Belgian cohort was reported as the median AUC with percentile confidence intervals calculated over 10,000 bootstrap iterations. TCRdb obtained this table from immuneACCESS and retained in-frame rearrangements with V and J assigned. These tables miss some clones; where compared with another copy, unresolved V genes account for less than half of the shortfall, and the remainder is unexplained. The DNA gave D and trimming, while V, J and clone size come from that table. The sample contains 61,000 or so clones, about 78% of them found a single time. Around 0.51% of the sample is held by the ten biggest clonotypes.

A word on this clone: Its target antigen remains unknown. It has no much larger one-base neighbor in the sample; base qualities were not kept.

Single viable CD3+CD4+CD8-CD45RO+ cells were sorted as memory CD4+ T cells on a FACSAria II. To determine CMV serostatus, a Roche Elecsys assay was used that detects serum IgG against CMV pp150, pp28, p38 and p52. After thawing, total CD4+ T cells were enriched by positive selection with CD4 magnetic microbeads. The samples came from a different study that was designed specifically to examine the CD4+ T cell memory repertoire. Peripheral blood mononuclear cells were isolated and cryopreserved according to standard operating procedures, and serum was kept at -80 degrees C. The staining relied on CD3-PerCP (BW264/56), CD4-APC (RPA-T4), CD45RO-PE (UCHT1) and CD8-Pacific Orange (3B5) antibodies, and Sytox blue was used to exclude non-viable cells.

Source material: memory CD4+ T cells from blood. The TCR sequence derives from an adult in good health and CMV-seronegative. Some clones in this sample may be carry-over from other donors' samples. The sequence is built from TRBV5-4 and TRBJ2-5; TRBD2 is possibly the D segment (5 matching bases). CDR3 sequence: CASSPDYQETQYF. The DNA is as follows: TGTGCCAGCAGCCCGGACTACCAAGAGACCCAGTACTTC.